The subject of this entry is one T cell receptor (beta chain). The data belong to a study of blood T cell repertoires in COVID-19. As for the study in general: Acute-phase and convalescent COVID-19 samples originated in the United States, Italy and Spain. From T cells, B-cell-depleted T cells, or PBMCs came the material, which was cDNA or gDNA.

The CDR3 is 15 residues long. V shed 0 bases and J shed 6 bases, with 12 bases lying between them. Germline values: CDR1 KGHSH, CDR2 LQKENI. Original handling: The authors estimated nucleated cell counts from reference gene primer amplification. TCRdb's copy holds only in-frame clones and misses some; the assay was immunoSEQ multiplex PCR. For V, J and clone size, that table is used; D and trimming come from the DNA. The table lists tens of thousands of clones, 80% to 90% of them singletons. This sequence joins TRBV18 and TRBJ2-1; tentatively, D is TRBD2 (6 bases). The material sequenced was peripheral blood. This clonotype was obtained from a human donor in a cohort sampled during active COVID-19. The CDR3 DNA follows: TGTGCCAGCTCACCACCGGCCAGGGAGGTCAATGAGCAGTTCTTC. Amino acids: CASSPPAREVNEQFF.